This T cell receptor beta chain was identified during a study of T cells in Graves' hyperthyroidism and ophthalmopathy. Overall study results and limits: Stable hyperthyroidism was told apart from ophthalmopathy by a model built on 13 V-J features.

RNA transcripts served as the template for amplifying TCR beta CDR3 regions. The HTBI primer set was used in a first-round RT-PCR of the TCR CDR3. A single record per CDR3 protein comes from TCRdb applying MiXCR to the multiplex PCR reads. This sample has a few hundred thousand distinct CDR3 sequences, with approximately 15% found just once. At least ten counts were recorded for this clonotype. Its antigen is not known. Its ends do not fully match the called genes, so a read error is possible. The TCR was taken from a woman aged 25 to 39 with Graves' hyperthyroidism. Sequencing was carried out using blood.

The CDR3 sequence: CASSQDLPQTQLF. CDR3 nucleotides: TGTGCCAGCAGCCAAGATCTCCCACAGACCCAGCTCTTC. The chain recombines TRBV3-1 with TRBJ2-5, with no clear D. Germline-derived CDR1 and CDR2 are LGHDT and YNNKEL (reference sequence). This CDR3 has 13 residues.